The 11 T cell receptor beta chains given below trace back to one sample, sequenced in a study of blood T cell repertoires in COVID-19. Measured with immunoSEQ multiplex PCR; TCRdb has only the in-frame clones, and not every one. The sample contains about 40,000 clones, approximately 86% of which appear only once. Sequencing was carried out using peripheral blood. These receptors all come from a man aged 45-60 years in a cohort sampled during active COVID-19.

This clone was detected only a few times. J is TRBJ1-6 and V is TRBV6-5, with D perhaps TRBD1 (5 bases). V lost 5 bases and J lost 5, with 13 bases in between. The CDR3 runs to 15 residues. CDR1 MNHEY and CDR2 SVGAGI come from the germline V gene. The DNA for the CDR3 is TGTGCCAGCAGTCCCCTGACGGGGGATAATTCACCCCTCCACTTT. Translating it yields CASSPLTGDNSPLHF.

The chain combines TRBV7-8 with TRBJ2-5; 10 bases line up with TRBD1. Per germline, CDR1 SGHVS and CDR2 FQNEAQ. Trimming cost V 1 base and J 4 bases; bases outside gene matches: 6. CDR3 size: 16 residues. This CDR3 is CASSLGLGTGAETQYF. The CDR3 nucleotides read TGTGCCAGCAGCTTAGGTCTCGGGACAGGGGCAGAGACCCAGTACTTC.

This chain links TRBV30 with TRBJ1-2; 7 nucleotides agree with TRBD1. Germline CDR1 and CDR2: GTSNPN and SVGIG (reference sequence). The CDR3 is 11 residues long. Losses at the gene ends were 3 bases for V and 8 bases for J; bases not matched to a gene: 3. CDR3 coding DNA: TGTGCCTGGAGGGCAGGGGGAGGCTACACCTTC. As protein: CAWRAGGGYTF.

The CDR3 bases are TGTGCCAGTAGCCCCACCAAACTAGAATACGAGCAGTACGTC. This sequence encodes CASSPTKLEYEQYV. The chain recombines TRBV19 with TRBJ2-7, with a tentative D call TRBD2 (5 bases). The V end lost 6 bases, the J end lost 4 bases, and 16 bases lay between the germline ends. This CDR3 contains 14 residues. In germline, CDR1 is LNHDA, CDR2 SQIVND (reference sequence).

J is TRBJ1-2 and V is TRBV3-1 (or the pseudogene TRBV3-2); 7 bases fit TRBD1. The CDR3 covers 15 residues. Germline-derived CDR1 and CDR2 are LGHDT and YNNKEL (reference sequence). Unmatched junction bases numbered 5, after V lost 1 base and J lost 3 bases. The CDR3: CASSQGRGGDYGYTF. The CDR3 DNA is TGTGCCAGCAGCCAAGGCCGAGGGGGCGACTATGGCTACACCTTC.

The rearrangement links TRBV19 to TRBJ1-6, with TRBD1 matching 7 bases. The trim removed 5 bases at V and 10 bases at J, leaving 11 bases unmatched. Germline loops: CDR1 LNHDA, CDR2 SQIVND (reference sequence). The CDR3 runs to 15 residues. The CDR3 reads CASSSSQGTRSPLHF. The CDR3 DNA reads as TGTGCCAGTAGTTCCTCACAGGGGACTAGGTCACCCCTCCACTTT.

This rearrangement joins TRBV4-3 to TRBJ1-3; D is unresolved. Germline V gene lookup returns CDR1 LGHNA and CDR2 YSLEER. Trimming took 0 bases from V and 4 from J, leaving 13 bases between them. The CDR3 sequence is 16 residues long. The CDR3 here is CASSQDRLGPGNTIYF. The CDR3 nucleotides are TGCGCCAGCAGCCAAGATAGGTTGGGCCCCGGAAACACCATATATTTT.

A single count supports this clone. The chain uses TRBV27 and TRBJ2-5; the D gene is possibly TRBD1 (6 bases). V was clipped by 5 bases and J by 2 bases, with 21 bases between them. This CDR3 is 17 amino acids long. Germline lookup yields CDR1 MNHEY and CDR2 SMNVEV (reference sequence). DNA for the CDR3: TGTGCCAGCAGTCCCAGGGGTCTCGCAAAATATCAAGAGACCCAGTACTTC. Protein product: CASSPRGLAKYQETQYF.

The CDR3 DNA reads as TGTGCCAGCAGTTTGGACAGGGACGCTCATGGCTACACCTTC. The encoded protein is CASSLDRDAHGYTF. The chain has TRBV6-5 and TRBJ1-2, with 8 bases aligning to TRBD1. Germline CDR1 MNHEY, CDR2 SVGAGI. This CDR3 has 14 residues. Unmatched junction bases numbered 7, after V lost 4 bases and J lost 6 bases.

As regards this clone: Compared with germline, one end of the junction differs, possibly owing to a read error. The V call is TRBV6-2 or TRBV6-3, the J call TRBJ1-3, with 7 positions matching TRBD1. The CDR3 extends over 12 amino acids. From germline, CDR1 is MNHEY and CDR2 SVGEGT. CDR3 nucleotides: TGTGCCAGCAGTTACTCCGGACAGGCCCTGATCTTT. Its translation: CASSYSGQALIF.

The V gene is TRBV11-3, the J gene TRBJ2-5, with D hard to call. Germline CDR1 reads SGHNT; CDR2 reads YENEEA. This CDR3 comprises 13 residues. The V end lost 0 bases, the J end lost 5 bases, and 7 bases lay between the germline ends. The CDR3 DNA sequence: TGTGCCAGCAGCTTAGATCTCAGTGAGACCCAGTACTTC. Translating gives CASSLDLSETQYF. The full variable domain, its missing parts supplied by reference TRBV11-3 and TRBJ2-5, is EAGVVQSPRYKIIEKKQPVAFWCNPISGHNTLYWYLQNLGQGPELLIRYENEEAVDDSQLPKDRFSAERLKGVDSTLKIQPAELGDSAVYLCASSLDLSETQYFGPGTRLLVL.